A selection of T cell receptor beta chains follows, all from one sample in a study of cytomegalovirus exposure and HLA in healthy donors. Profiling relied on immunoSEQ multiplex PCR, and the TCRdb table lists in-frame clones only, not all of them. The sample has fewer than 150,000 clones, 73% seen once. The sample comprised PBMCs. Receptors were obtained from a human donor in good health. Each CDR3 is given with its conserved first and last residue. A D gene is named only where the DNA matches it firmly. Rows may omit the clone size; those that give it use once, few, many or a size class.

clone_size j_call v_call d_call cdr3_aa cdr3_nt
NA TRBJ2-1 TRBV6-5 TRBD1 CASSYSRQGDNEQFF TGTGCCAGCAGTTACTCGAGACAGGGTGACAATGAGCAGTTCTTC
NA TRBJ1-5 TRBV5-8 NA CASRSRRNNQPQHF TGTGCCAGCAGATCTAGACGGAACAATCAGCCCCAGCATTTT
NA TRBJ1-6 TRBV27 TRBD1 CASSSRTGPNSPLHF TGTGCCAGCAGTTCCCGGACAGGGCCTAATTCACCCCTCCACTTT
NA TRBJ1-2 TRBV6-1 NA CASSTPGYVGGYTF TGTGCCAGCAGTACCCCGGGGTACGTTGGAGGCTACACCTTC
few TRBJ2-5 TRBV2 TRBD1 CASSDPGTGGETQYF TGTGCCAGCAGTGACCCCGGGACAGGGGGAGAGACCCAGTACTTC
NA TRBJ1-2 TRBV30 TRBD1 CAWSKPDRVSGYTF TGTGCCTGGAGCAAACCAGACAGGGTAAGTGGCTACACCTTC
NA TRBJ2-1 TRBV6-1 TRBD1 CASSRTGDEQFF TGTGCCAGCAGTCGGACAGGGGATGAGCAGTTCTTC
NA TRBJ1-1 TRBV6-1 TRBD1 CASSDRGPTGLNTEAFF TGTGCCAGCAGTGATAGGGGGCCTACAGGGTTGAACACTGAAGCTTTCTTT
NA TRBJ1-4 TRBV7-9 TRBD1 CASSEPGQINEKLFF TGTGCCAGCAGCGAGCCGGGACAGATTAATGAAAAACTGTTTTTT
few TRBJ2-2 TRBV5-1 NA CASSYQGSSGGELFF TGCGCCAGCAGCTATCAGGGGAGCTCGGGCGGGGAGCTGTTTTTT
NA TRBJ2-7 TRBV20-1 NA CSTSNYEQYF TGCAGTACTTCCAACTACGAGCAGTACTTC
NA TRBJ2-1 TRBV10-2 TRBD2 CASRAGGSYNEQFF TGCGCCAGCAGAGCGGGAGGATCCTACAATGAGCAGTTCTTC
NA TRBJ2-1 TRBV18 TRBD1 CASSPVRGPYNEQFF TGTGCCAGCTCACCGGTAAGGGGGCCCTACAATGAGCAGTTCTTC
NA TRBJ2-7 TRBV29-1 TRBD2 CSAKTSGAESEQYF TGCAGCGCCAAGACTAGCGGGGCGGAGTCCGAGCAGTACTTC
NA TRBJ2-5 TRBV7-8 TRBD1 CASSPRTGGQQETQYF TGTGCCAGCAGCCCCCGGACAGGGGGACAGCAAGAGACCCAGTACTTC
NA TRBJ1-6 TRBV6-4 TRBD1 CASNTGDDSPLHF TGTGCCAGCAACACAGGGGACGATTCACCCCTCCACTTT
NA TRBJ2-7 TRBV9 NA CASSVGGSTDHEQYF TGTGCCAGCAGCGTAGGAGGGAGTACCGACCACGAGCAGTACTTC
NA TRBJ2-1 TRBV5-1 TRBD1 CASSPGQGAYNEQFF TGCGCCAGCAGCCCCGGGCAGGGGGCCTACAATGAGCAGTTCTTC
NA TRBJ2-5 TRBV29-1 NA CSVAQNNYQETQYF TGCAGCGTTGCACAGAATAACTACCAAGAGACCCAGTACTTC
NA TRBJ2-7 TRBV15 NA CATSRVLAGTSYEQYF TGTGCCACCAGCAGAGTTTTGGCAGGCACCTCCTACGAGCAGTACTTC
NA TRBJ1-4 TRBV9 NA CASSVGQANNEKLFF TGTGCCAGCAGCGTAGGACAGGCGAATAATGAAAAACTGTTTTTT
NA TRBJ1-1 TRBV28 NA CASSLGEAFF TGTGCCAGCAGTTTAGGCGAAGCTTTCTTT
NA TRBJ1-6 TRBV5-1 TRBD1 CASSSGQGDSPLHF TGCGCCAGCAGCTCGGGACAGGGAGATTCACCCCTCCACTTT
few TRBJ1-4 TRBV18 NA CASSPRAGDNEKLFF TGTGCCAGCTCACCACGGGCGGGCGATAATGAAAAACTGTTTTTT
NA TRBJ1-1 TRBV7-9 NA CSSSLTRTEAFF TGTTCCAGCAGCTTGACACGCACTGAAGCTTTCTTT
NA TRBJ2-2 TRBV19 TRBD1 CASSRTGGNTGELFF TGTGCCAGTAGTCGGACAGGGGGCAACACCGGGGAGCTGTTTTTT
NA TRBJ2-7 TRBV30 NA CAWSASFREQYF TGTGCCTGGAGTGCCAGTTTTCGCGAGCAGTACTTC
NA TRBJ1-6 TRBV7-9 NA CASGREGNSPLHF TGTGCCAGCGGGAGAGAGGGTAATTCACCCCTCCACTTT
NA TRBJ2-7 TRBV5-6 TRBD1 CASSWDRGEQYF TGTGCCAGCAGTTGGGACAGGGGCGAGCAGTACTTC
few TRBJ2-7 TRBV27 TRBD1 CASRRTGRNEQYF TGTGCCAGCAGGAGGACAGGGCGGAACGAGCAGTACTTC
NA TRBJ2-1 TRBV7-2 TRBD2 CASSSTSGPDNEQFF TGTGCCAGCAGCTCGACTAGCGGCCCCGACAATGAGCAGTTCTTC
NA TRBJ2-5 TRBV29-1 NA CSVDVSGQETQYF TGCAGCGTTGATGTTAGCGGCCAAGAGACCCAGTACTTC
NA TRBJ2-5 TRBV28 NA CASSLNDREETQYF TGTGCCAGCAGTTTAAATGACAGAGAAGAGACCCAGTACTTC
NA TRBJ2-7 TRBV18 NA CASSPGPGLPGSYEQYF TGTGCCAGCTCACCAGGACCGGGACTGCCCGGCTCCTACGAGCAGTACTTC
NA TRBJ1-6 TRBV7-9 NA CASSLGGSKSPLHF TGTGCCAGCAGCTTAGGAGGCAGTAAATCACCCCTCCACTTT
NA TRBJ1-4 TRBV19 TRBD1 CASSMRTGGEEKLFF TGTGCCAGTAGTATGAGGACAGGGGGCGAAGAAAAACTGTTTTTT
NA TRBJ2-1 TRBV4-1 NA CASSQFGSPSNEQFF TGCGCCAGCAGCCAGTTCGGGAGCCCTTCCAATGAGCAGTTCTTC
NA TRBJ1-4 TRBV5-1 NA CASSSEGGKGNEKLFF TGCGCCAGCAGTTCCGAGGGAGGAAAAGGGAATGAAAAACTGTTTTTT
few TRBJ1-2 TRBV5-1 NA CASSEWSHYGYTF TGCGCCAGCAGCGAGTGGTCCCACTATGGCTACACCTTC
few TRBJ2-2 TRBV5-1 NA CASSETTVGGELFF TGCGCCAGCAGCGAGACTACCGTGGGCGGGGAGCTGTTTTTT